The 17 T cell receptor beta chains given below trace back to one sample, sequenced in a study of blood T cell repertoires in COVID-19. Clones were read by immunoSEQ multiplex PCR, and TCRdb kept only the in-frame ones, dropping some. The repertoire holds tens of thousands of clones, with approximately 83% as singletons. The sample comprised peripheral blood. The receptors originated from a man aged 70 or older with acute or convalescent COVID-19.

The chain uses TRBV29-1 and TRBJ2-5, with TRBD1 as a possible D gene (6 bases). The CDR3 runs to 13 residues. Trimming took off 2 bases at V and 5 bases at J, with 12 bases between the two ends. CDR1 is SQVTM, CDR2 ANQGSEA, per germline. This chain's CDR3 is CSVEKNRAETQYF. DNA for the CDR3: TGCAGCGTTGAAAAAAACAGGGCGGAGACCCAGTACTTC.

This chain joins TRBV19 and TRBJ2-2, with unresolved D. Looked up from germline, CDR1 is LNHDA and CDR2 is SQIVND (reference sequence). V lost 5 bases to trimming and J lost 6 bases, with 13 bases between them. The CDR3 length is 14 residues. The CDR3 DNA sequence: TGTGCCAGTAGTCAAAAGGCTGGGCCCGGGGAGCTGTTTTTT. This codes for CASSQKAGPGELFF.

The rearrangement uses TRBV7-2 and TRBJ2-7; 7 positions match TRBD2. Trimming cost V 5 bases and J 7 bases; bases outside gene matches: 11. The CDR3 runs 14 residues. Germline-derived CDR1 and CDR2 are SGHTA and FQGNSA. CDR3 in amino acids: CASSQERGLGEQYF. CDR3 bases: TGTGCCAGCAGCCAGGAGCGGGGTCTAGGAGAGCAGTACTTC.

The chain recombines TRBV2 with TRBJ2-2; D perhaps matches TRBD1 (5 bases). Germline CDR1 reads SNHLY; CDR2 reads FYNNEI. Trimming cost V 5 bases and J 4 bases, with 14 bases left between them. The CDR3 runs 15 residues. The CDR3 region is CASSPVGQPTGELFF. CDR3 coding DNA: TGTGCCAGCAGTCCGGTGGGGCAGCCCACCGGGGAGCTGTTTTTT.

V usage is TRBV5-8 and J usage is TRBJ2-3; D is perhaps TRBD1 (6 bases). Germline V lookup: CDR1 SGHTS, CDR2 YDEGEE. Trimming took off 1 base at V and 3 bases at J, with 15 bases between the two ends. The CDR3 spans 16 residues. This CDR3 reads CASSLSQGQLTDTQYF. As DNA, the CDR3 is TGTGCCAGCAGCTTGAGTCAAGGACAGCTAACAGATACGCAGTATTTT.

V is TRBV28 and J is TRBJ2-7; no clear D. The CDR3 extends over 12 amino acids. The germline V and J ends were trimmed by 2 bases and 3 bases, with 5 bases remaining between them. Germline CDR1 and CDR2: MDHEN and SYDVKM. The DNA for the CDR3 is TGTGCCAGCAGTTTACGGGTCTACGAGCAGTACTTC. Translation: CASSLRVYEQYF.

The genes are TRBV19 and TRBJ2-7; no clear D gene. The V end was cut by 3 bases, the J end by 2 bases, with 14 bases between. The CDR3 has 15 amino acids. From germline, CDR1 is LNHDA and CDR2 SQIVND (reference sequence). Here the CDR3 DNA reads TGTGCCAGTAGTATTTCTCACCGAGATACCTACGAGCAGTACTTC. Translated: CASSISHRDTYEQYF.

The chain has TRBV4-1 and TRBJ1-6; possible D gene TRBD1, 6 bases. V was cut by 1 base and J by 9 bases, with 7 bases left in between. The CDR3 has 13 amino acids. The germline gives CDR1 MGHRA, CDR2 YSYEKL. The CDR3 DNA sequence: TGCGCCAGCAGCCAAGGAGGGGGTTCACCCCTCCACTTT. Amino acid sequence: CASSQGGGSPLHF.

The genes are TRBV2 and TRBJ2-2; D is perhaps TRBD2 (6 bases). Trimming took off 7 bases at V and 2 bases at J, with 14 bases between the two ends. The length of the CDR3 is 15 residues. Germline values: CDR1 SNHLY, CDR2 FYNNEI. DNA for the CDR3: TGTGCCAGCATCGCGGGGACGGCAAACACCGGGGAGCTGTTTTTT. This sequence encodes CASIAGTANTGELFF.

This chain uses TRBV23-1 with TRBJ2-7; 9 bases align to TRBD1. TRBV23-1 is classed as an ORF, of uncertain function. The J segment lost 4 bases and the V segment lost 2 bases, leaving 6 bases of the junction unmatched. The CDR3 extends over 15 amino acids. CDR3 nucleotides: TGCGCCAGCAGTCAAGAAGGGACAGGGAATTACGAGCAGTACTTC. This sequence encodes CASSQEGTGNYEQYF.

The V call is TRBV7-9, the J call TRBJ1-1; 7 positions match TRBD1. With 1 base clipped from V and 3 bases from J, the junction kept 11 bases outside the gene matches. Germline CDR1 SEHNR, CDR2 FQNEAQ (reference sequence). This CDR3 is 17 amino acids long. The CDR3, as DNA: TGTGCCAGCAGCTTAGACGGGACAGCTGCTCCCTACACTGAAGCTTTCTTT. Translation gives CASSLDGTAAPYTEAFF.

Ten or more counts support this clone. The chain links TRBV3-1 (or the pseudogene TRBV3-2) to TRBJ2-1; 10 bases agree with TRBD2. Germline V gene sequence: CDR1 LGHDT, CDR2 YNNKEL (reference sequence). J was trimmed by 0 bases and V by 7 bases; bases with no gene match: 6. There are 16 residues in the CDR3. The CDR3 DNA is TGTGCCAGCACCTACCAGCGGGAGGGCTCCTACAATGAGCAGTTCTTC. Translation: CASTYQREGSYNEQFF.

The chain employs TRBV30 and TRBJ1-5, with 7 bases lining up with TRBD1. Germline V gene data show CDR1 as GTSNPN and CDR2 as SVGIG (reference sequence). This CDR3 comprises 14 residues. V shed 3 bases and J 4 bases; nucleotides not matched to a gene: 6. The CDR3 DNA sequence: TGTGCCTGGAGAGTCGGCAGGGGGAATCAGCCCCAGCATTTT. Translation gives CAWRVGRGNQPQHF.

V gene TRBV6-5 combines with J gene TRBJ2-7, with 9 bases aligning to TRBD2. The germline CDR1 and CDR2 sequences are MNHEY and SVGAGI. The CDR3 runs to 15 residues. V shed 6 bases, J shed 6 bases, and the junction held 12 bases outside the gene matches. Written as DNA, the CDR3 is TGTGCCAGCAGGAAATTAGCGGGAGTCTTCCCCGAGCAGTACTTC. This gives the protein CASRKLAGVFPEQYF.

The chain is built from TRBV3-1 (or the pseudogene TRBV3-2) and TRBJ2-3; TRBD1 matches at 7 bases. V was pared by 2 bases and J by 2 bases, with 4 bases of the junction left unmatched. Per the germline V gene, CDR1 is LGHDT and CDR2 is YNNKEL (reference sequence). The CDR3 sequence is 15 residues long. DNA of the CDR3: TGTGCCAGCAGCCAATGGGACAGTTCCACAGATACGCAGTATTTT. This translates into CASSQWDSSTDTQYF.

The V and J genes are TRBV28 and TRBJ1-4, with 9 bases fitting TRBD1. CDR1 and CDR2 from the germline V gene are MDHEN and SYDVKM. This CDR3 has 15 amino acids. V lost 5 bases and J lost 5; bases outside the gene matches: 6. The CDR3 here is CASSRYGTGNEKLFF. Written as DNA, the CDR3 is TGTGCCAGCAGTAGATACGGGACAGGGAATGAAAAACTGTTTTTT.

CDR3 loop: CASSQTGGETQYF. Written as DNA, the CDR3 is TGTGCCAGCAGCCAAACCGGGGGAGAGACCCAGTACTTC. The chain couples TRBV4-2 to TRBJ2-5; possible D gene TRBD2, 6 bases. This CDR3 region has 13 residues. The germline V gene has CDR1 LGHNA and CDR2 YNFKEQ. Between the trimmed V and J ends, which lost 2 bases and 4 bases, there was a span of 8 bases.